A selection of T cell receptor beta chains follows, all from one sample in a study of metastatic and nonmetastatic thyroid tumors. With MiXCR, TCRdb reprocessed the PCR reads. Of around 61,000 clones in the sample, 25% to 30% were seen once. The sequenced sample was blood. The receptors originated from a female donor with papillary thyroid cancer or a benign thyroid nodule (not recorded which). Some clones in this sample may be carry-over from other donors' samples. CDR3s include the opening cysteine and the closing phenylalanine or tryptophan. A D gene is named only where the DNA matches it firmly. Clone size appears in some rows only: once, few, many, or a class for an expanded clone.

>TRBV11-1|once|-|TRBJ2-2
CACHGGTEGRTAGELFF
TGTGCCTGTCACGGAGGGACGGAAGGACGGACCGCCGGGGAGCTGTTTTTT
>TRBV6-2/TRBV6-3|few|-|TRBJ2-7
CASSYSRIFEQYF
TGTGCCAGCAGTTACTCCCGGATTTTCGAGCAGTACTTC
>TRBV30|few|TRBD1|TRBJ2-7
CAWSSAGTGLRSYEQYF
TGTGCCTGGAGTTCCGCCGGGACAGGGTTGAGGTCCTACGAGCAGTACTTC
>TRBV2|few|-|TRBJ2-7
CASRSGSESGEQYF
TGTGCCAGCAGGTCCGGTAGCGAGAGTGGCGAGCAGTACTTC
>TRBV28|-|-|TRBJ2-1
CASSQAGTSPGDSYNEQFF
TGTGCCAGCAGTCAAGCCGGGACATCACCCGGGGACTCCTACAATGAGCAGTTCTTC
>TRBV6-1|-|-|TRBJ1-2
CASSETHLMNYGYTF
TGTGCCAGCAGTGAAACCCACCTTATGAACTATGGCTACACCTTC
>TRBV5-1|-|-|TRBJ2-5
CASSPSPGNGETQYF
TGCGCCAGCAGCCCCAGTCCGGGAAATGGGGAGACCCAGTACTTC
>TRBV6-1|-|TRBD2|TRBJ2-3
CASSAAGVRGSTDTQYF
TGTGCCAGCAGCGCAGCGGGGGTTAGGGGATCCACAGATACGCAGTATTTT
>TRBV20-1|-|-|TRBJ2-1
CSASPPDGYHNEQFF
TGCAGTGCTAGTCCCCCCGACGGTTACCACAATGAGCAGTTCTTC
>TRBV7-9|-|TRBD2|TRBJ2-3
CASSFYGRAVDTQYF
TGTGCCAGCAGCTTCTACGGGAGGGCCGTGGATACGCAGTATTTT
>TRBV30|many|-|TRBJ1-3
CAWNSGSGNTIYF
TGTGCCTGGAACTCGGGGTCTGGAAACACCATATATTTT